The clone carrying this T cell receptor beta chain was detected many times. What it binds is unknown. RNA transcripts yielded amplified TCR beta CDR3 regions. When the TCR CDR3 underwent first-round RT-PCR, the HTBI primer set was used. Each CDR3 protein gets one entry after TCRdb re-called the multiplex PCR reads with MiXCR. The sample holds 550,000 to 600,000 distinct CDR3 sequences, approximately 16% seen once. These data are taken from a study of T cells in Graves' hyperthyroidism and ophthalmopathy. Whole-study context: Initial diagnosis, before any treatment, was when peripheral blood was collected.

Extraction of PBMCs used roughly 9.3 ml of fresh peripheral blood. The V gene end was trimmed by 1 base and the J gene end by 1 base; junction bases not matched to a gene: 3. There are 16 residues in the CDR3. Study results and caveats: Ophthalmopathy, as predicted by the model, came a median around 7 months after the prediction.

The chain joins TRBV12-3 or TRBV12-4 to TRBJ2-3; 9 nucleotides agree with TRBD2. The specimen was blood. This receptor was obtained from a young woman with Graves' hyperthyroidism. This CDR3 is CASSLEGLAGTDTQYF. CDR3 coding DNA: TGTGCCAGCAGTTTAGAGGGACTAGCAGGCACAGATACGCAGTATTTT.